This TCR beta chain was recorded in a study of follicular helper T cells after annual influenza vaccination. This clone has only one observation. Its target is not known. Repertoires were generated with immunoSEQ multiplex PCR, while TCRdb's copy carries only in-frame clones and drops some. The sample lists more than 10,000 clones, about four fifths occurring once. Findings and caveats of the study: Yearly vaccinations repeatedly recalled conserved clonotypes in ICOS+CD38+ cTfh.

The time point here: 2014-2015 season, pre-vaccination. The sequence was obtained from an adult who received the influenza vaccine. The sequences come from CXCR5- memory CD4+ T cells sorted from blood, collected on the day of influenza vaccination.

CDR3 amino acids: CASSSDGQRLTEAFF. In DNA, the CDR3 is TGTGCCAGCAGCTCAGACGGACAGCGGTTGACTGAAGCTTTCTTT. The rearrangement joins TRBV7-2 to TRBJ1-1; possibly TRBD1 for D (6 bases). V lost 4 bases and J 5 bases, leaving 17 bases between the germline ends. The CDR3 extends over 15 amino acids. Germline V gene sequence: CDR1 SGHTA, CDR2 FQGNSA.